This TCR beta chain was found in a study of blood T cell repertoires in COVID-19. As for the study in general: From T cells, B-cell-depleted T cells, or PBMCs came the material, which was cDNA or gDNA.

Assay: immunoSEQ multiplex PCR; the TCRdb copy retains only in-frame clones and omits some. The sample lists roughly 330,000 clones, more than 70% occurring once. Participant reports of clinical history set cohort assignment. Recovery among Cohort 3 donors was established by two negative PCRs, clearance, or symptom resolution. Specimen: PBMCs or T cells enriched from blood (not recorded which). This TCR was recovered from a woman between 25 and 40 years old who had recovered from COVID-19.

The CDR3 here is CASSILPGQGGATNYGYTF. CDR3 in DNA: TGTGCCAGCAGTATTTTACCGGGACAGGGTGGGGCCACTAACTATGGCTACACCTTC. The chain recombines TRBV27 with TRBJ1-2; TRBD1 aligns across 9 bases. V dropped 5 bases and J dropped 0; count of bases not matched to a gene: 16. Per germline, CDR1 MNHEY and CDR2 SMNVEV (reference sequence). The CDR3 is 19 amino acids.